This T cell receptor beta chain stems from a study of Graves' ophthalmopathy and Graves' hyperthyroidism. Whole-study results and caveats: Most expanded clonotypes from thyroid (those above 0.001 frequency) were also found in blood.

Exclusion covered patients with other autoimmune diseases or uncontrolled infections (as well as pregnancy or lactation). The authors diagnosed from clinical symptoms, serum thyroxine, TRAb, thyroid ultrasound and orbital computed tomography. PBMCs were density-gradient isolated from about 9.6 ml fresh blood. This clonotype was seen ten or more times. Its antigen remains unidentified. RNA transcripts served as template for amplifying TCR beta CDR3 sequences. The first-round RT-PCR employed HTBI primers together with the Qiagen OneStep RT-PCR kit. A multiplex PCR was then performed as the second round. TCRdb used MiXCR to reprocess the multiplex PCR reads, holding one entry per CDR3 protein. The table has around 660,000 distinct CDR3 sequences, just over 40% seen once. The CDR3 length is 15 residues. The germline V gene encodes CDR1 SGHRS and CDR2 YFSETQ. Trimming left V 0 bases short and J 2 bases short, with 11 bases between.

The sequence came from an adult man with Graves' ophthalmopathy. Material for sequencing was peripheral blood. The V gene is TRBV5-1, the J gene TRBJ1-2; D is uncertain. Written as DNA, the CDR3 is TGCGCCAGCAGCTTGGGCGCATCCGCCAACTATGGCTACACCTTC. Translated: CASSLGASANYGYTF.